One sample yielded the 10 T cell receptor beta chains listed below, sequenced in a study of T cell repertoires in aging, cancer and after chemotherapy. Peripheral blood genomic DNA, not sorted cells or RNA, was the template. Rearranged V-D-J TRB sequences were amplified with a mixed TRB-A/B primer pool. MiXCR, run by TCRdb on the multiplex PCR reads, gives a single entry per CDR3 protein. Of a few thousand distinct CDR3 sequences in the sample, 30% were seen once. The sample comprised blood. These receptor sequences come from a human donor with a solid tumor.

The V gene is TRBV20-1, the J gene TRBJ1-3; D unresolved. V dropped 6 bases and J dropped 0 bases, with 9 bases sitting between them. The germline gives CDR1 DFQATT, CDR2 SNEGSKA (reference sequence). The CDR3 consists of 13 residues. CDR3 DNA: TGCAGTGCGGATTTTGACTCTGGAAACACCATATATTTT. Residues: CSADFDSGNTIYF.

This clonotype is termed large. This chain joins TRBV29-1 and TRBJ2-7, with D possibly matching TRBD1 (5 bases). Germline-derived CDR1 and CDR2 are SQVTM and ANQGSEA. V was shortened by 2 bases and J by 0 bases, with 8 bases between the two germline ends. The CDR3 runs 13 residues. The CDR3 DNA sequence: TGCAGCGTTGAACAGGGTAGCTCCTACGAGCAGTACTTC. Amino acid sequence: CSVEQGSSYEQYF.

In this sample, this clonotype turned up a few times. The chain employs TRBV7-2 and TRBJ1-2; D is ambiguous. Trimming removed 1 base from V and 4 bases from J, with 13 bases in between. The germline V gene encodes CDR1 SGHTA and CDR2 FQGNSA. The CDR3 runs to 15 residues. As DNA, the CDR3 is TGTGCCAGCAGCTTAGGAACGGGCGTCAGCTATGGCTACACCTTC. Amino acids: CASSLGTGVSYGYTF.

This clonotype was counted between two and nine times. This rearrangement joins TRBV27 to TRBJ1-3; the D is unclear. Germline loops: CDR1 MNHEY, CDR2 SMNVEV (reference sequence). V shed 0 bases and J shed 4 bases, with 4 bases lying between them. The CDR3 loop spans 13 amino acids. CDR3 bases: TGTGCCAGCAGTTTATCCCAGGGAAACACCATATATTTT. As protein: CASSLSQGNTIYF.

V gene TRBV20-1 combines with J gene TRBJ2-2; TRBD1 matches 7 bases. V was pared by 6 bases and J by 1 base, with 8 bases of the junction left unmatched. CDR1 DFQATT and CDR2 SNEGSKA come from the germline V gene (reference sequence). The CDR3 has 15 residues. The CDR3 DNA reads TGCAGTGCCAAAAACGCAGGGGGGAACACCGGGGAGCTGTTTTTT. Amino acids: CSAKNAGGNTGELFF.

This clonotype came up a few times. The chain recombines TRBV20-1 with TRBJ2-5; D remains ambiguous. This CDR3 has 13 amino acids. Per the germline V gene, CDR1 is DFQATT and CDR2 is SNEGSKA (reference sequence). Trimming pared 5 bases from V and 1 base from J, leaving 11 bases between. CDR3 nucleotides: TGCAGTGCTGGGGTGGGCTTCCAAGAGACCCAGTACTTC. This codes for CSAGVGFQETQYF.

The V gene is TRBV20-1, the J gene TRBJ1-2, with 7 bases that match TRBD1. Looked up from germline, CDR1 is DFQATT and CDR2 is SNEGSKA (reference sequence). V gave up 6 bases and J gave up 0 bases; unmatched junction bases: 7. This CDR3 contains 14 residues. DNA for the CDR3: TGCAGTGCAGGCAGACAGGGTTCTAACTATGGCTACACCTTC. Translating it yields CSAGRQGSNYGYTF.

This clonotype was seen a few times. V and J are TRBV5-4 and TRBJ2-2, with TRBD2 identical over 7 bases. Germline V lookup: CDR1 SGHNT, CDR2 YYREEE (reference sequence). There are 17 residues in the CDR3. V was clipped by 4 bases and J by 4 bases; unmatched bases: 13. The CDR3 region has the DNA TGTGCCAGCAGCCCATATGGCCCTAGCGGATCCACCGGGGAGCTGTTTTTT. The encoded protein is CASSPYGPSGSTGELFF.

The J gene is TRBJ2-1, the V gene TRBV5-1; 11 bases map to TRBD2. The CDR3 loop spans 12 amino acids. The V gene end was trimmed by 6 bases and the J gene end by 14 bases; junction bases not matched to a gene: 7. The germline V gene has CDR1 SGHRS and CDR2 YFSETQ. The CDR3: CASIPGGLAEFF. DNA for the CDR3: TGCGCCAGCATCCCGGGGGGACTAGCGGAGTTCTTC. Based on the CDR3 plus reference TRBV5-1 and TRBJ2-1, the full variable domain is KAGVTQTPRYLIKTRGQQVTLSCSPISGHRSVSWYQQTPGQGLQFLFEYFSETQRNKGNFPGRFSGRQFSNSRSEMNVSTLELGDSALYLCASIPGGLAEFFGPGTRLTVL.

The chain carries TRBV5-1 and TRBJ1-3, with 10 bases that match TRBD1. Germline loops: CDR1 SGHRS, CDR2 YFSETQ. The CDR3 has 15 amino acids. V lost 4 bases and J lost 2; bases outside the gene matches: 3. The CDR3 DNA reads TGCGCCAGCAGCATCGACAGGGGGCCTGGAAACACCATATATTTT. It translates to CASSIDRGPGNTIYF.